The rows below give T cell receptor beta chains drawn from one sample of a study of T cell repertoires in cytomegalovirus infection. Using its own MiXCR run on the reads, TCRdb lists one record per CDR3 protein. The sample comprises about 310,000 distinct CDR3 sequences, more than 20% of which are singletons, and roughly 14% rests with the top ten. These TCRs' antigens remain unknown. Source: cultured PBMCs, taken from culture after CMV antigen stimulation. Receptors were obtained from a human donor in good health (CMV status not recorded). Some clones in this sample may be carry-over from other donors' samples. Each CDR3 is given with its conserved first and last residue. D genes are given only for firm matches. A row's size may be missing; if present it is once, few, many or a size class.

J gene,V gene,clone size,D gene,CDR3 DNA,CDR3 protein
TRBJ1-5,TRBV20-1,few,-,TGCAGTGCTAGAGCTGGGTCGAGCAATCAGCCCCAGCATTTT,CSARAGSSNQPQHF
TRBJ2-1,TRBV12-3/TRBV12-4,few,-,TGTGCCAGCAGTTTGCCCACCCAGGCTCGAGAGCAGTTCTTC,CASSLPTQAREQFF
TRBJ2-1,TRBV11-2,-,TRBD2,TGTGCCAGCAGCAAAGTAGCGGGGTCCTACAATGAGCAGTTCTTC,CASSKVAGSYNEQFF
TRBJ2-3,TRBV4-2,few,TRBD2,TGTGCCAGCAGCCAAGATTCGACTAGCGGGACCCTCACAGATACGCAGTATTTT,CASSQDSTSGTLTDTQYF
TRBJ2-7,TRBV28,-,TRBD1,TGTGCCAGCAGTTTACAGACAGGGATTGTCCACGAGCAGTACTTC,CASSLQTGIVHEQYF
TRBJ2-1,TRBV10-3,many,-,TGTGCCATCAGGGGTCAGGTGGGCAATGAGCAGTTCTTC,CAIRGQVGNEQFF
TRBJ2-7,TRBV6-5,-,TRBD2,TGTGCCAGCAGTTACCGGATAACTAGCGTCTACGAGCAGTACTTC,CASSYRITSVYEQYF
TRBJ2-1,TRBV12-3/TRBV12-4,few,TRBD2,TGTGCCAGCAGCCAAAACGGACTAGCCGGCGATGAGCAGTTCTTC,CASSQNGLAGDEQFF
TRBJ1-2,TRBV7-2,-,-,TGTGCCAGCAGCTTAGATTCCCATGGCTACACCTTC,CASSLDSHGYTF
TRBJ2-3,TRBV20-1,-,TRBD2,TGCAGTGCTACCCCGACTAGCGGGAAGAACACAGATACGCAGTATTTT,CSATPTSGKNTDTQYF
TRBJ2-5,TRBV7-6,many,TRBD1,TGTGCCAGCAGCTTTACACAGGGGGCAAAGGAGACCCAGTACTTC,CASSFTQGAKETQYF
TRBJ1-2,TRBV6-5,few,TRBD1,TGTGCCAGCAGTTACTCCAGGGGGCTCTATGGCTACACCTTC,CASSYSRGLYGYTF
TRBJ2-7,TRBV7-2,many,TRBD2,TGTGCCAGCAGCCACCCCCCCGGACTAGCGGGAGGGTCTTACGAGCAGTACTTC,CASSHPPGLAGGSYEQYF
TRBJ2-7,TRBV29-1,-,TRBD1,TGCAGCGCCGGGGACAGGAACTCCTACGAGCAGTACTTC,CSAGDRNSYEQYF
TRBJ1-2,TRBV27,-,TRBD1,TGTGCCAGCAGTCCTCCGGGACAGTCGATCTATGGCTACACCTTC,CASSPPGQSIYGYTF
TRBJ2-3,TRBV6-2/TRBV6-3,-,-,TGTGCCAGCAGTTACTACTTCGGCACAGATACGCAGTATTTT,CASSYYFGTDTQYF
TRBJ1-2,TRBV20-1,-,-,TGCAGTGGGGACAACTATGGCTACACCTTC,CSGDNYGYTF
TRBJ1-1,TRBV6-1,few,TRBD1,TGTGCCAGCAGCCCCGGGACAGCATCCTTGGTTTTT,CASSPGTASLVF
TRBJ2-5,TRBV19,-,TRBD2,TGTGCCAGTAGGCGGACTAGCGGGTACGAGACCCAGTACTTC,CASRRTSGYETQYF
TRBJ2-7,TRBV12-3/TRBV12-4,many,-,TGTGCCAGCAGGCCAGGCCACCGGCTTTACGAGCAGTACTTC,CASRPGHRLYEQYF
TRBJ1-3,TRBV20-1,-,TRBD1,TGCAGTGCGCCTACAGGGGATGGAAACACCATATATTTT,CSAPTGDGNTIYF
TRBJ2-1,TRBV5-4,few,-,TGTGCCAGCAGCACGGTTAGCGGCGACGGAGAGCAGTTCTTC,CASSTVSGDGEQFF
TRBJ2-5,TRBV24-1,-,-,TGTGCCACCCCTCCGCCATTAGCGGTACAAGAGACCCAGTACTTC,CATPPPLAVQETQYF
TRBJ2-5,TRBV7-6,few,-,TGTGCCAGCAGTTCCCGGGACTTGGAAGAGACCCAGTACTTC,CASSSRDLEETQYF
TRBJ2-5,TRBV2,once,TRBD2,TGTGCCAGCACTCTAGCGGGAGGACAAGAGACCCAGTACTTC,CASTLAGGQETQYF
TRBJ2-2,TRBV7-2,few,-,TGTGCCAGCAGCTTAGTAGGGCCGGGCACCGGGGAGCTGTTTTTT,CASSLVGPGTGELFF
TRBJ2-3,TRBV19,-,TRBD2,TGTGCCAGTAGTATACGGACGGGACTAGCTCTTGGTACGCAGTATTTT,CASSIRTGLALGTQYF
TRBJ1-3,TRBV6-5,many,-,TGTGCCAGCAGTTACCTGTCAGGGCTGGGAGGAAACACCATATATTTT,CASSYLSGLGGNTIYF
TRBJ1-5,TRBV19,few,-,TGTGCCAGTAGTGCGACCGGTGGGGCGGCTCAGCCCCAGCATTTT,CASSATGGAAQPQHF
TRBJ2-7,TRBV7-2,-,-,TGTGCCAGCAGCTATGGTAGCGGATACGAGCAGTACTTC,CASSYGSGYEQYF
TRBJ1-2,TRBV7-9,few,-,TGTGCCAGCAGCTTAGAGTTGACAGCGAACTATGGCTACACCTTC,CASSLELTANYGYTF
TRBJ2-1,TRBV7-9,many,-,TGTGCCAGCAGCTCTATCCTCTTTCGGCACAATGAGCAGTTCTTC,CASSSILFRHNEQFF
TRBJ1-1,TRBV15,-,TRBD1,TGTGCCACCAGCAGGCGTACAGGGGTTCGGATGAACACTGAAGCTTTCTTT,CATSRRTGVRMNTEAFF
TRBJ1-5,TRBV7-2,-,TRBD1,TGTGCCAGCAGCCTACAAAGGGACAGTCAGCCCCAGCATTTT,CASSLQRDSQPQHF
TRBJ2-6,TRBV7-2,many,-,TGTGCCAGCAGTCTCAGGAGCTCTGGGGCCAACGTCCTGACTTTC,CASSLRSSGANVLTF
TRBJ2-1,TRBV19,-,TRBD2,TGTGCCAGTAGTATTTTGGGACTAGCGGGAGGTAGCTCCTACAATGAGCAGTTCTTC,CASSILGLAGGSSYNEQFF
TRBJ2-5,TRBV7-2,many,-,TGTGCCAGCAGCTTTTTGGTAGTTTCGGTGACCCAGTACTTC,CASSFLVVSVTQYF